One and the same sample provided the 22 T cell receptor beta chains below, sequenced in a study of T cell responses to AZD1222 COVID-19 vaccine. Some clones are missing from TCRdb's copy, which holds only in-frame ones; the method was immunoSEQ multiplex PCR. The sample lists under 150,000 clones, 85% to 95% occurring once. Sequences were derived from peripheral blood, sampled on day 0 of AZD1222 vaccination. The receptors derive from an adult in good health.

The chain links TRBV9 to TRBJ1-4; D possibly corresponds to TRBD1 (5 bases). The germline V and J ends were trimmed by 4 bases and 7 bases, with 17 bases remaining between them. The V gene's germline CDR1 is SGDLS and CDR2 YYNGEE. The CDR3 runs 15 residues. CDR3 protein: CASSRDGGKGEKLFF. The CDR3 bases are TGTGCCAGCAGCCGGGATGGGGGGAAGGGTGAAAAACTGTTTTTT.

Only one count was recorded for this clone. The rearrangement joins TRBV14 to TRBJ2-7, with D perhaps matching TRBD1 or TRBD2 (5 bases each). CDR3 length: 16 amino acids. V gave up 0 bases and J gave up 6 bases, with 18 bases separating them. Germline V gene data show CDR1 as SGHDN and CDR2 as FVKESK. CDR3 coding DNA: TGTGCCAGCAGCCAAGATGCGAGTAGGGGAGCTTTCGAGCAGTACTTC. Protein sequence: CASSQDASRGAFEQYF. Full variable domain (missing parts from reference TRBV14 and TRBJ2-7): EAGVTQFPSHSVIEKGQTVTLRCDPISGHDNLYWYRRVMGKEIKFLLHFVKESKQDESGMPNNRFLAERTGGTYSTLKVQPAELEDSGVYFCASSQDASRGAFEQYFGPGTRLTVT.

The chain uses TRBV3-1 (or the pseudogene TRBV3-2) and TRBJ2-7; TRBD2 matches at 9 bases. Germline V gives CDR1 LGHDT, CDR2 YNNKEL (reference sequence). This CDR3 region has 15 residues. With 1 base clipped from V and 5 bases from J, the junction kept 6 bases outside the gene matches. The CDR3 here is CASSQASGRMDEQYF. In DNA, the CDR3 is TGTGCCAGCAGCCAAGCAAGCGGGAGGATGGACGAGCAGTACTTC.

V and J are TRBV18 and TRBJ1-1; D gene uncertain. This CDR3 has 13 residues. The V end lost 6 bases, the J end lost 1 base, and 9 bases lay between the germline ends. Germline V gene data show CDR1 as KGHSH and CDR2 as LQKENI. The DNA of the CDR3 is TGTGCCAGCTCCCAGGCCAGGAACACTGAAGCTTTCTTT. As protein: CASSQARNTEAFF.

Comments on this clone: At one of its ends the junction is not consistent with the germline gene, which may arise from a read error. The genes are TRBV19 and TRBJ1-6; unclear D gene. CDR1 is LNHDA and CDR2 is SQIVND in the germline V gene (reference sequence). The CDR3 contains 12 residues. CDR3 sequence: CASGIVNSPLHF. The CDR3 bases are TGTGCCAGTGGTATCGTAAACTCACCCCTCCACTTT.

The chain employs TRBV25-1 and TRBJ1-4, with D perhaps matching TRBD1 (6 bases). The CDR3 runs 14 residues. Germline CDR1 MGHDK, CDR2 SYGVNS. V was cut by 2 bases and J by 8 bases, with 12 bases left in between. CDR3 in amino acids: CASSEPGHNEKLFF. CDR3 nucleotide sequence: TGTGCCAGCAGTGAACCGGGACATAACGAAAAACTGTTTTTT.

This chain uses TRBV3-1 (or the pseudogene TRBV3-2) with TRBJ1-3; D unclear. The germline V gene encodes CDR1 LGHDT and CDR2 YNNKEL (reference sequence). Trimming stripped 0 bases from V and 10 bases from J, with 4 bases between. The CDR3 runs 11 residues. The chain's CDR3 is CASSQDRTIYF. As DNA, the CDR3 is TGTGCCAGCAGCCAAGATAGGACCATATATTTT.

The chain links TRBV10-3 to TRBJ1-3, with D perhaps TRBD1 (5 bases). The germline CDR1 and CDR2 sequences are ENHRY and SYGVKD. The CDR3 covers 18 residues. Trimming left V 4 bases short and J 1 base short, with 20 bases between. Here the CDR3 DNA reads TGTGCCATCAGTGGTCAAGTGCAGGGACCCTCGTCTGGAAACACCATATATTTT. This encodes CAISGQVQGPSSGNTIYF.

V is TRBV12-3 or TRBV12-4 and J is TRBJ2-3; D gene unclear. The CDR3 consists of 13 residues. The V gene lost 8 bases and the J gene lost 6 bases, with 15 bases spanning the gap. The CDR3 region is CASEESNADTQYF. The CDR3 coding sequence is TGTGCCAGCGAAGAATCTAACGCTGATACGCAGTATTTT.

This rearrangement joins TRBV6-5 to TRBJ1-1; 8 bases are a match to TRBD1. Germline lookup yields CDR1 MNHEY and CDR2 SVGAGI. The CDR3 spans 13 residues. V was pared by 5 bases and J by 5 bases, with 4 bases of the junction left unmatched. The CDR3 reads CASSTRQGTEAFF. The CDR3 DNA is TGTGCCAGCAGTACTAGACAGGGGACTGAAGCTTTCTTT.

This chain joins TRBV30 and TRBJ1-2; D is perhaps TRBD1 (5 bases). The V end was cut by 4 bases, the J end by 2 bases, with 17 bases between. This CDR3 has 15 amino acids. In germline, CDR1 is GTSNPN, CDR2 SVGIG (reference sequence). The CDR3 DNA reads as TGTGCCTGGACCAGACAGAAAAGGCCAAACTATGGCTACACCTTC. Amino acid sequence: CAWTRQKRPNYGYTF.

For the CDR3, the DNA is TGCACCACCGTTAGCGGGAGTCTTGGAGATACGCAGTATTTT. This translates into CTTVSGSLGDTQYF. The chain employs TRBV1 and TRBJ2-3; the table's D call, TRBD2, was not checked against the DNA. TRBV1 is an annotated pseudogene. CDR3 length: 14 amino acids.

The genes are TRBV6-5 and TRBJ2-7; TRBD1 matches at 9 bases. V dropped 5 bases and J dropped 5; count of bases not matched to a gene: 10. The germline V gene encodes CDR1 MNHEY and CDR2 SVGAGI. The CDR3 covers 15 residues. The CDR3 region is CASSPNRQGGHEQYF. The DNA for the CDR3 is TGTGCCAGCAGTCCCAACCGACAGGGGGGGCACGAGCAGTACTTC.

This rearrangement joins TRBV9 to TRBJ1-2; the match to TRBD1 covers 7 bases. The junction had 9 bases not matched to a gene; V was cut back by 3 bases and J by 4 bases. CDR3 size: 15 residues. Germline V gene data show CDR1 as SGDLS and CDR2 as YYNGEE. The CDR3 sequence is CASSGRSGTAYGYTF. The CDR3 region has the DNA TGTGCCAGCAGCGGGCGCTCCGGGACAGCCTATGGCTACACCTTC.

In this sample, this clone turned up once. This chain links TRBV11-2 with TRBJ2-5; D is undetermined. The germline V gene encodes CDR1 SGHAT and CDR2 FQNNGV. The germline V and J ends were trimmed by 3 bases and 4 bases, with 9 bases remaining between them. The CDR3 has 13 residues. The CDR3: CASSFESSETQYF. DNA of the CDR3: TGTGCCAGCAGCTTTGAGTCCTCAGAGACCCAGTACTTC.

V usage is TRBV18 and J usage is TRBJ1-1, with a tentative D call TRBD1 (6 bases). The germline V gene encodes CDR1 KGHSH and CDR2 LQKENI. The CDR3 consists of 16 residues. V was cut by 2 bases and J by 3 bases, with 16 bases left in between. The CDR3, as DNA: TGTGCCAGCTCACCATGGCAGGGGACAATGGACACTGAAGCTTTCTTT. It is translated as CASSPWQGTMDTEAFF. The variable domain in full, completed from reference TRBV18 and TRBJ1-1, reads NAGVMQNPRHLVRRRGQEARLRCSPMKGHSHVYWYRQLPEEGLKFMVYLQKENIIDESGMPKERFSAEFPKEGPSILRIQQVVRGDSAAYFCASSPWQGTMDTEAFFGQGTRLTVV.

The chain recombines TRBV4-1 with TRBJ1-2; D remains ambiguous. Germline V CDR1 and CDR2: MGHRA, YSYEKL. Trimming left V 1 base short and J 8 bases short, with 8 bases between. The CDR3 has 12 amino acids. CDR3: CASSQAYVGYTF. DNA for the CDR3: TGCGCCAGCAGCCAAGCCTATGTCGGCTACACCTTC.

This clone was seen just once. The chain links TRBV2 to TRBJ1-6; TRBD1 aligns across 10 bases. Germline V CDR1 and CDR2: SNHLY, FYNNEI. The CDR3 has 16 residues. The V segment lost 6 bases and the J segment 6 bases; nucleotides outside the gene matches: 8. In DNA form, the CDR3 reads TGTGCCAGCAGCACGGGACAGGGGTTTTCTAATTCACCCCTCCACTTT. Its protein product is CASSTGQGFSNSPLHF.

The rearrangement uses TRBV7-6 and TRBJ1-2; maybe TRBD1 (5 bases). The V and J ends lost 5 bases and 8 bases respectively, with 21 bases between them. Germline V gives CDR1 SGHVS, CDR2 FNYEAQ. The CDR3 consists of 15 residues. This CDR3 reads CASSLGGGEGEGYTF. The CDR3 DNA sequence: TGTGCCAGCAGCCTGGGCGGGGGGGAAGGTGAAGGCTACACCTTC.

In this sample, this clone turned up once. The J gene is TRBJ1-2, the V gene TRBV29-1, with a possible D match to TRBD1 (6 bases). CDR1 is SQVTM, CDR2 ANQGSEA, per germline. The CDR3 runs 11 residues. Trimming took 7 bases from V and 5 from J, leaving 11 bases between them. The chain's CDR3 is CSAEGGYGYTF. The CDR3 DNA sequence: TGCAGCGCGGAGGGGGGTTATGGCTACACCTTC.

This chain connects TRBV2 to TRBJ1-2, with 7 bases lining up with TRBD1. There are 10 residues in the CDR3. Germline V gene data show CDR1 as SNHLY and CDR2 as FYNNEI. V dropped 8 bases and J dropped 7; count of bases not matched to a gene: 1. In nucleotides, the CDR3 is TGTGCCAGCGGGACAGTTGGCTACACCTTC. Amino acid sequence: CASGTVGYTF.

The chain recombines TRBV7-9 with TRBJ2-6; 8 bases are shared with TRBD2. V shed 11 bases, J shed 1 base, and the junction held 4 bases outside the gene matches. CDR1 is SEHNR and CDR2 is FQNEAQ in the germline V gene (reference sequence). This CDR3 contains 14 residues. The CDR3 DNA reads TGTGCCTCCCGGGAGGGTTCTGGGGCCAACGTCCTGACTTTC. Protein: CASREGSGANVLTF.